Each of the 23 T cell receptor beta chains below was sequenced from the same sample in a study of beta chain features in type 1 diabetes. Every bit of the isolated RNA underwent reverse transcription, so sequencing read expressed TCRB transcripts. Sequencing was performed with immunoSEQ multiplex PCR; in TCRdb, only in-frame clones are kept and a portion is missing. This sample has about 350,000 clones, with roughly a fifth found just once. The sequencing sample was made of naive CD4+ T cells from blood. The receptors here all came from a woman aged 18 to 35 in good health.

The chain combines TRBV5-8 with TRBJ2-7; 10 bases fit TRBD1. This CDR3 is built from 15 residues. V gave up 4 bases and J gave up 2 bases; unmatched junction bases: 6. The germline V gene encodes CDR1 SGHTS and CDR2 YDEGEE. The chain's CDR3 is CASSPRTGGAYEQYF. The CDR3 bases are TGTGCCAGCAGCCCTAGGACAGGGGGGGCCTACGAGCAGTACTTC. The full variable domain, with the rest looked up from reference TRBV5-8 and TRBJ2-7, is EAGVTQSPTHLIKTRGQQATLRCSPISGHTSVYWYQQALGLGLQFLLWYDEGEERNRGNFPPRFSGRQFPNYSSELNVNALELEDSALYLCASSPRTGGAYEQYFGPGTRLTVT.

This clone was counted only a few times. The genes are TRBV12-5 and TRBJ2-7, with 8 bases identical to TRBD2. V lost 5 bases, J lost 3 bases, and 18 bases stayed unmatched. The CDR3 contains 18 residues. In germline, CDR1 is LGHNT, CDR2 FRNRAP. CDR3 bases: TGTGCTAGTGGTCCCGTAGGCAGGGCAGCGGGAGACCTCTACGAGCAGTACTTC. Translating gives CASGPVGRAAGDLYEQYF.

The genes are TRBV29-1 and TRBJ1-1; D gene ambiguous. There are 12 residues in the CDR3. CDR1 and CDR2 from the germline V gene are SQVTM and ANQGSEA. Between the trimmed V and J ends, which lost 2 bases and 2 bases, there was a span of 6 bases. The CDR3 DNA reads TGCAGCGTTGAAAACTTCAACACTGAAGCTTTCTTT. It translates to CSVENFNTEAFF.

This clone was detected only a few times. The chain recombines TRBV15 with TRBJ2-7; TRBD1 might be the D (6 bases). The germline CDR1 and CDR2 sequences are LNHNV and YYDKDF (reference sequence). V lost 1 base, J lost 6 bases, and 10 bases lay in between. The CDR3 is 13 amino acids. The CDR3 nucleotides read TGTGCCACCAGCAGAGCTACAGGGAGCGAGCAGTACTTC. It specifies CATSRATGSEQYF.

On this clone: Other DNA sequences within the sample encode an identical CDR3. This CDR3 reads CASSLQGYEQYF. The CDR3 coding sequence is TGTGCCAGCAGCTTACAGGGCTACGAGCAGTACTTC. The rearrangement uses TRBV28 and TRBJ2-7; D is possibly TRBD1 (6 bases). CDR1 and CDR2 (germline): MDHEN, SYDVKM. Between the trimmed V and J ends, which lost 6 bases and 3 bases, there was a span of 9 bases. The CDR3 extends over 12 amino acids.

This clone was counted between two and nine times. This chain connects TRBV7-9 to TRBJ1-1; D uncertain. CDR3 size: 13 residues. The V end lost 1 base, the J end lost 7 bases, and 10 bases lay between the germline ends. Germline V gives CDR1 SEHNR, CDR2 FQNEAQ (reference sequence). CDR3 residues: CASSLVAASEAFF. For the CDR3, the DNA is TGTGCCAGCAGCTTAGTCGCGGCGAGTGAAGCTTTCTTT.

This clone has only a few counts. The genes are TRBV7-9 and TRBJ2-7, with D possibly TRBD2 on 5 matching bases. Trimming stripped 0 bases from V and 0 bases from J, with 9 bases between. Germline V gene data show CDR1 as SEHNR and CDR2 as FQNEAQ (reference sequence). CDR3 length: 15 amino acids. The CDR3 region has the DNA TGTGCCAGCAGCTTAGCGGCCGGGGACTCCTACGAGCAGTACTTC. Its translation is CASSLAAGDSYEQYF.

As concerns this clone: Other DNA sequences from this sample encode an identical CDR3 as well. The V call is TRBV29-1, the J call TRBJ2-1; 11 positions agree with TRBD2. V lost 6 bases to trimming and J lost 3 bases; unmatched junction nucleotides: 4. The germline V gene has CDR1 SQVTM and CDR2 ANQGSEA. This CDR3 has 14 amino acids. CDR3 DNA sequence: TGCAGCGTCCCGGGACTAGCGGTCTACAATGAGCAGTTCTTC. It specifies CSVPGLAVYNEQFF.

This clone came up a few times. This rearrangement joins TRBV4-1 to TRBJ2-7, with 11 positions matching TRBD1. The CDR3 is 15 residues long. Germline V lookup: CDR1 MGHRA, CDR2 YSYEKL. V gave up 1 base and J gave up 6 bases; unmatched junction bases: 5. Here the CDR3 DNA reads TGCGCCAGCAGCCAAGCCCGGACAGGGGGCGGCGAGCAGTACTTC. Its translation: CASSQARTGGGEQYF.

This clone occurred a few times. J is TRBJ1-4 and V is TRBV5-1; 10 positions match TRBD1. Germline trimming cut 3 bases from V and 8 bases from J; bases unmatched to any gene: 7. CDR3 length: 15 amino acids. Germline V gives CDR1 SGHRS, CDR2 YFSETQ. CDR3 protein: CASSWDRGGDEKLFF. In DNA form, the CDR3 reads TGCGCCAGCAGCTGGGACAGGGGAGGAGACGAAAAACTGTTTTTT.

In its sample, this clone was seen a few times. The chain employs TRBV27 and TRBJ2-7; weak D call: TRBD1 (6 bases). CDR3 size: 14 residues. V lost 5 bases, J lost 0 bases, and 11 bases lay in between. Germline loops: CDR1 MNHEY, CDR2 SMNVEV (reference sequence). The CDR3 DNA sequence: TGTGCCAGCAGTCGGGCAGGGGTCTCCTACGAGCAGTACTTC. It encodes CASSRAGVSYEQYF.

This clone was seen more than once but under ten times. The same CDR3 can be traced to other DNA sequences in this sample. V usage is TRBV7-2 and J usage is TRBJ1-5; the match to TRBD1 covers 8 bases. The CDR3 spans 13 residues. With 3 bases clipped from V and 5 bases from J, the junction kept 0 bases outside the gene matches. CDR1 is SGHTA and CDR2 is FQGNSA in the germline V gene. The CDR3 loop reads CASSLTGDQPQHF. The CDR3 DNA sequence: TGTGCCAGCAGCTTGACAGGGGATCAGCCCCAGCATTTT.

CDR3 in DNA: TGCGCCAGCAGCCAGCCCCTACAGATGCATGGCTACACCTTC. Its protein is CASSQPLQMHGYTF. The chain combines TRBV4-1 with TRBJ1-2; D ambiguous. Germline assignment: CDR1 MGHRA and CDR2 YSYEKL. This CDR3 spans 14 amino acids. V was pared by 3 bases and J by 6 bases, with 14 bases between.

This clone was counted only a few times. This same CDR3 is encoded by further DNA sequences in the sample. The chain carries TRBV29-1 and TRBJ2-5; possibly TRBD2 for D (7 bases). In germline, CDR1 is SQVTM, CDR2 ANQGSEA. CDR3 length: 13 amino acids. Trimming pared 2 bases from V and 5 bases from J, leaving 12 bases between. The CDR3 sequence is CSVEPGGLETQYF. The CDR3 bases are TGCAGCGTTGAACCCGGGGGGCTTGAGACCCAGTACTTC.

The sample holds a few counts of this clone. The chain employs TRBV5-4 and TRBJ2-3; the match to TRBD2 covers 9 bases. The CDR3 spans 15 residues. Germline V gene sequence: CDR1 SGHNT, CDR2 YYREEE (reference sequence). After removal of 0 bases from V and 3 bases from J, the junction contained 2 bases not matched to a gene. In DNA, the CDR3 is TGTGCCAGCAGCTTGGACCTAGCGGGAACAGATACGCAGTATTTT. Its translation is CASSLDLAGTDTQYF.

The V and J genes are TRBV5-1 and TRBJ1-1, with 8 bases matching TRBD1. The CDR3 has 12 residues. Germline trimming cut 4 bases from V and 6 bases from J; bases unmatched to any gene: 2. Germline values: CDR1 SGHRS, CDR2 YFSETQ. This CDR3 reads CASSRTGPEAFF. The CDR3 DNA is TGCGCCAGCAGCAGGACAGGGCCTGAAGCTTTCTTT.

The chain combines TRBV7-8 with TRBJ2-3; TRBD2 aligns across 9 bases. This CDR3 has 18 residues. The J segment lost 0 bases and the V segment lost 6 bases, leaving 13 bases of the junction unmatched. The V gene's germline CDR1 is SGHVS and CDR2 FQNEAQ. The CDR3 bases are TGTGCCAGCAGAAAGGGCTTAGCGGGGGCCTTCAGCACAGATACGCAGTATTTT. It specifies CASRKGLAGAFSTDTQYF. Combining the CDR3 with reference TRBV7-8 and TRBJ2-3 gives the whole variable domain GAGVSQSPRYKVAKRGQDVALRCDPISGHVSLFWYQQALGQGPEFLTYFQNEAQLDKSGLPSDRFFAERPEGSVSTLKIQRTQQEDSAVYLCASRKGLAGAFSTDTQYFGPGTRLTVL.

The chain links TRBV6-1 to TRBJ1-5; 8 bases agree with TRBD1. The germline gives CDR1 MNHNS, CDR2 SASEGT. This CDR3 is built from 15 residues. V was clipped by 7 bases and J by 8 bases; unmatched bases: 13. The CDR3 DNA follows: TGTGCCAGCATAACAGGCAGGGGGCTATCTAAGCCCCAGCATTTT. It yields the protein CASITGRGLSKPQHF.

This rearrangement joins TRBV2 to TRBJ1-6; 9 nucleotides match TRBD1. In germline, CDR1 is SNHLY, CDR2 FYNNEI. With 6 bases clipped from V and 11 bases from J, the junction kept 8 bases outside the gene matches. CDR3 size: 14 residues. The CDR3 loop is CASRGTGPGTPLHF. The CDR3 bases are TGTGCCAGCAGGGGGACAGGGCCCGGGACACCCCTCCACTTT.

This clone has more than one count but fewer than ten. The chain uses TRBV12-5 and TRBJ2-1; TRBD2 aligns across 10 bases. The CDR3 loop spans 15 amino acids. CDR1 LGHNT and CDR2 FRNRAP come from the germline V gene. Trimming removed 7 bases from V and 6 bases from J; junction bases left unmatched: 9. CDR3 in amino acids: CASALSGGAGNEQFF. As DNA, the CDR3 is TGTGCTAGTGCCCTAAGCGGGGGGGCCGGCAATGAGCAGTTCTTC.

J is TRBJ2-7 and V is TRBV5-6, with 11 bases identical to TRBD1. With 0 bases clipped from V and 5 bases from J, the junction kept 4 bases outside the gene matches. The CDR3 has 15 amino acids. Germline values: CDR1 SGHDT, CDR2 YYEEEE. The CDR3 region is CASSLEPGQGDEQYF. In nucleotides, the CDR3 is TGTGCCAGCAGCTTGGAGCCGGGACAGGGGGACGAGCAGTACTTC.

This clone was detected only a few times. The chain joins TRBV30 to TRBJ2-7, with a weak D call TRBD2 (5 bases). The germline CDR1 and CDR2 sequences are GTSNPN and SVGIG (reference sequence). The CDR3 length is 12 residues. Trimming stripped 1 base from V and 6 bases from J, with 10 bases between. The CDR3 DNA follows: TGTGCCTGGAGTGGAGTTGCGGGCGAGCAGTACTTC. It is translated as CAWSGVAGEQYF.

The rearrangement joins TRBV7-2 to TRBJ2-7; the D gene is possibly TRBD2 (6 bases). The V end lost 3 bases, the J end lost 7 bases, and 13 bases lay between the germline ends. CDR3 length: 13 amino acids. The germline gives CDR1 SGHTA, CDR2 FQGNSA. The CDR3 bases are TGTGCCAGCAGCTTTTTCGGTGCGGGGGAGCAGTACTTC. Protein: CASSFFGAGEQYF.